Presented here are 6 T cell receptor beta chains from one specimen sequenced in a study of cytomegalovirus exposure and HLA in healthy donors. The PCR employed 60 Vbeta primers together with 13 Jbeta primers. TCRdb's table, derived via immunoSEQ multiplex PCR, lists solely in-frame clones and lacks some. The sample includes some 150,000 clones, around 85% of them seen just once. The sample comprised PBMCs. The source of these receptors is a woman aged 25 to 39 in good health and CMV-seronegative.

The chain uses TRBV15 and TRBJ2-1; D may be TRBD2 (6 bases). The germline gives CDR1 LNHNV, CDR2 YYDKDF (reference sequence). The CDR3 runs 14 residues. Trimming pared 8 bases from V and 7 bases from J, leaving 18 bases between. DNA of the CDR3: TGTGCCACCCGTAACGGGGGTGAGGGGAATGAGCAGTTCTTC. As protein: CATRNGGEGNEQFF.

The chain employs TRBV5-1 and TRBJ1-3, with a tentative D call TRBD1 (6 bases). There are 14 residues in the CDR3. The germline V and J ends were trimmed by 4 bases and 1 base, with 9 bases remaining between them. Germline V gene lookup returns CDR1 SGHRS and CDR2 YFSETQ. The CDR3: CASSQQGSGNTIYF. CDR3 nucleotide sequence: TGCGCCAGCAGCCAACAGGGTTCTGGAAACACCATATATTTT.

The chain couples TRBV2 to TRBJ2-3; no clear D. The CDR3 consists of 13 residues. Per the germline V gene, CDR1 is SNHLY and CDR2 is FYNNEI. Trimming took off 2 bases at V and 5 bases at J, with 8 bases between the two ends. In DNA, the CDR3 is TGTGCCAGCAGTGAACTAGTGGGAGATACGCAGTATTTT. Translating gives CASSELVGDTQYF.

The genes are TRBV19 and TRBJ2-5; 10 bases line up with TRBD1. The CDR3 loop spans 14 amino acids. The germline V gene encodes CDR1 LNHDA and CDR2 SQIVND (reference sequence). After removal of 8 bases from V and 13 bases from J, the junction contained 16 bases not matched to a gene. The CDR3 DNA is TGTGCCAGTGCACCGGGACAGGGGACTAATGGGCGGTACTTC. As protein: CASAPGQGTNGRYF.

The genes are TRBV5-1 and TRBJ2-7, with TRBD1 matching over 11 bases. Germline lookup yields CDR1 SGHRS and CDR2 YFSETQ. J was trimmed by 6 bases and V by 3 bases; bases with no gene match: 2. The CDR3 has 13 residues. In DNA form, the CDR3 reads TGCGCCAGCAGCTGGGGACAGGGGGGCGAGCAGTACTTC. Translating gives CASSWGQGGEQYF.

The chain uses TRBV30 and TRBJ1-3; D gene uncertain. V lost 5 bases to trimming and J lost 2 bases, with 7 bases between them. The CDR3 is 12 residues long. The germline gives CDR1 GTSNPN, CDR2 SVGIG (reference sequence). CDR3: CAWDEAGNTIYF. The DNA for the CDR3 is TGTGCCTGGGACGAGGCTGGAAACACCATATATTTT.